A selection of T cell receptor beta chains follows, all from one sample in a study of response to subunit inactivated influenza vaccine. One entry per CDR3 protein results from TCRdb running MiXCR on the RT-PCR reads. The table lists a few hundred thousand distinct CDR3 sequences, about 7.2% of them singletons. Here the sequenced sample was PBMCs from blood, taken 23 to 25 months after vaccination. The receptor source for this set is a man aged 50 to 75 who received an inactivated influenza vaccine. CDR3s include the opening cysteine and the closing phenylalanine or tryptophan. The D gene is left open where the match is weak. Some rows have no size entry. The others give once, few or many, or a class for an expanded clone.

d_call: .; j_call: TRBJ2-7; v_call: TRBV4-1; clone_size: few; cdr3_aa: CASSARDGSPYEQYF; cdr3_nt: TGCGCCAGCAGCGCCCGGGACGGAAGTCCCTACGAGCAGTACTTC
d_call: TRBD1; j_call: TRBJ2-1; v_call: TRBV29-1; clone_size: many; cdr3_aa: CSVGGQGNEQFF; cdr3_nt: TGCAGCGTTGGCGGACAGGGTAATGAGCAGTTCTTC
d_call: .; j_call: TRBJ2-2; v_call: TRBV7-7; clone_size: many; cdr3_aa: CAVMANPPHTGELFF; cdr3_nt: TGTGCCGTTATGGCGAATCCCCCTCACACCGGGGAGCTGTTTTTT
d_call: TRBD1; j_call: TRBJ1-5; v_call: TRBV30; clone_size: .; cdr3_aa: CAWSGQGDQPQHF; cdr3_nt: TGTGCCTGGAGTGGACAGGGGGATCAGCCCCAGCATTTT
d_call: .; j_call: TRBJ2-7; v_call: TRBV18; clone_size: .; cdr3_aa: CASSLTRWHYEQYF; cdr3_nt: TGTGCCAGCTCACTGACTAGGTGGCACTACGAGCAGTACTTC
d_call: TRBD2; j_call: TRBJ2-2; v_call: TRBV11-2; clone_size: .; cdr3_aa: CASSSSTSGRVHVGELFF; cdr3_nt: TGTGCCAGCAGCTCCTCTACTAGCGGGAGGGTGCACGTCGGGGAGCTGTTTTTT
d_call: .; j_call: TRBJ2-7; v_call: TRBV20-1; clone_size: .; cdr3_aa: CSASRGWEQYF; cdr3_nt: TGCAGTGCTAGTCGTGGGTGGGAGCAGTACTTC
d_call: .; j_call: TRBJ1-1; v_call: TRBV12-3/TRBV12-4; clone_size: many; cdr3_aa: CASTPGHQNTEAFF; cdr3_nt: TGTGCCAGCACCCCGGGACACCAGAACACTGAAGCTTTCTTT
d_call: TRBD2; j_call: TRBJ2-3; v_call: TRBV25-1; clone_size: .; cdr3_aa: CASSESASGAYTDTQYF; cdr3_nt: TGTGCCAGCAGTGAATCAGCTAGCGGGGCTTACACAGATACGCAGTATTTT
d_call: .; j_call: TRBJ2-1; v_call: TRBV25-1; clone_size: .; cdr3_aa: CASSGAGHNEQFF; cdr3_nt: TGTGCCAGCAGTGGGGCAGGGCACAATGAGCAGTTCTTC
d_call: .; j_call: TRBJ2-1; v_call: TRBV2; clone_size: many; cdr3_aa: CASSGDGTGEQFF; cdr3_nt: TGTGCCAGCAGTGGGGACGGTACGGGTGAGCAGTTCTTC
d_call: TRBD1; j_call: TRBJ1-5; v_call: TRBV6-1; clone_size: .; cdr3_aa: CASRGDRLQPQHF; cdr3_nt: TGTGCCAGCAGGGGGGACAGGCTTCAGCCCCAGCATTTT
d_call: .; j_call: TRBJ2-5; v_call: TRBV7-9; clone_size: few; cdr3_aa: CASSAGSGGRETQYF; cdr3_nt: TGTGCCAGCAGCGCCGGGAGTGGGGGAAGAGAGACCCAGTACTTC
d_call: .; j_call: TRBJ2-5; v_call: TRBV20-1; clone_size: .; cdr3_aa: CSARSYGVQETQYF; cdr3_nt: TGCAGTGCTAGGTCTTACGGAGTCCAAGAGACCCAGTACTTC
d_call: .; j_call: TRBJ2-7; v_call: TRBV5-1; clone_size: .; cdr3_aa: CASSGGASSSYEQYF; cdr3_nt: TGCGCCAGCAGCGGAGGGGCATCGAGCTCCTACGAGCAGTACTTC
d_call: .; j_call: TRBJ2-1; v_call: TRBV27; clone_size: few; cdr3_aa: CATYGADYNEQFF; cdr3_nt: TGTGCCACCTACGGGGCAGACTACAATGAGCAGTTCTTC
d_call: .; j_call: TRBJ1-2; v_call: TRBV30; clone_size: .; cdr3_aa: CAWSQSGDYGYTF; cdr3_nt: TGTGCCTGGAGTCAATCGGGGGACTATGGCTACACCTTC
d_call: .; j_call: TRBJ1-6; v_call: TRBV9; clone_size: .; cdr3_aa: CASTQGWNSPLHF; cdr3_nt: TGTGCCAGCACCCAGGGATGGAATTCACCCCTCCACTTT
d_call: .; j_call: TRBJ2-7; v_call: TRBV4-1; clone_size: .; cdr3_aa: CASSHLRGAGTYEQYF; cdr3_nt: TGCGCCAGCAGCCACCTGAGAGGGGCAGGAACCTACGAGCAGTACTTC
d_call: .; j_call: TRBJ2-1; v_call: TRBV10-3; clone_size: many; cdr3_aa: CATRYGRDEQFF; cdr3_nt: TGTGCCACTCGATACGGACGGGATGAGCAGTTCTTC
d_call: .; j_call: TRBJ1-1; v_call: TRBV28; clone_size: many; cdr3_aa: CASRPHRDGNTEAFF; cdr3_nt: TGTGCCAGCAGGCCCCACCGGGACGGGAACACTGAAGCTTTCTTT
d_call: .; j_call: TRBJ2-1; v_call: TRBV19; clone_size: .; cdr3_aa: CASTSRGGTGTYNEQFF; cdr3_nt: TGTGCCAGTACCTCCCGCGGGGGGACAGGCACCTACAATGAGCAGTTCTTC
d_call: .; j_call: TRBJ2-7; v_call: TRBV11-2; clone_size: few; cdr3_aa: CASSLAVWGREQYF; cdr3_nt: TGTGCCAGCAGCTTGGCAGTATGGGGCAGGGAGCAGTACTTC
d_call: .; j_call: TRBJ1-2; v_call: TRBV28; clone_size: .; cdr3_aa: CASNSPWDGRGYGYTF; cdr3_nt: TGTGCCAGCAATTCTCCCTGGGACGGCCGAGGCTATGGCTACACCTTC
d_call: .; j_call: TRBJ1-2; v_call: TRBV11-2; clone_size: many; cdr3_aa: CASSLALQGTYGYTF; cdr3_nt: TGTGCCAGCAGCTTAGCTTTACAGGGCACTTATGGCTACACCTTC
d_call: .; j_call: TRBJ2-3; v_call: TRBV3-1; clone_size: few; cdr3_aa: CASSQDMGVRDTQYF; cdr3_nt: TGTGCCAGCAGCCAAGATATGGGGGTACGAGATACGCAGTATTTT
d_call: .; j_call: TRBJ2-5; v_call: TRBV7-8; clone_size: many; cdr3_aa: CASSPLLVVHQETQYF; cdr3_nt: TGTGCCAGCAGCCCCCTCTTAGTGGTACATCAAGAGACCCAGTACTTC
d_call: .; j_call: TRBJ2-1; v_call: TRBV20-1; clone_size: .; cdr3_aa: CSAVLGRGGDEQFF; cdr3_nt: TGCAGTGCCGTTTTGGGGCGTGGCGGGGATGAGCAGTTCTTC
d_call: .; j_call: TRBJ2-1; v_call: TRBV20-1; clone_size: .; cdr3_aa: CSARTDNEQFF; cdr3_nt: TGCAGTGCTAGAACAGACAATGAGCAGTTCTTC
d_call: .; j_call: TRBJ2-2; v_call: TRBV20-1; clone_size: few; cdr3_aa: CSARDRITGSTGELFF; cdr3_nt: TGCAGTGCTAGAGATCGGATCACCGGGTCCACCGGGGAGCTGTTTTTT
d_call: TRBD1; j_call: TRBJ1-3; v_call: TRBV7-2; clone_size: .; cdr3_aa: CASSPGQVPGNTIYF; cdr3_nt: TGTGCCAGCAGCCCGGGACAGGTCCCTGGAAACACCATATATTTT
d_call: .; j_call: TRBJ2-5; v_call: TRBV20-1; clone_size: .; cdr3_aa: CSARDRGTLTPGTQYF; cdr3_nt: TGCAGTGCTAGAGATAGAGGGACCCTCACCCCTGGGACCCAGTACTTC
d_call: TRBD2; j_call: TRBJ2-1; v_call: TRBV4-2; clone_size: few; cdr3_aa: CASSQTPTSGGRNEQFF; cdr3_nt: TGTGCCAGCAGCCAGACACCTACTAGCGGGGGTCGCAATGAGCAGTTCTTC
d_call: .; j_call: TRBJ1-4; v_call: TRBV7-9; clone_size: .; cdr3_aa: CASSRLDTFNEKLFF; cdr3_nt: TGTGCCAGCAGCCGGTTGGACACCTTTAATGAAAAACTGTTTTTT
d_call: .; j_call: TRBJ2-3; v_call: TRBV10-3; clone_size: few; cdr3_aa: CAIRTDTDTQYF; cdr3_nt: TGTGCCATACGGACAGATACAGATACGCAGTATTTT
d_call: .; j_call: TRBJ2-4; v_call: TRBV14; clone_size: .; cdr3_aa: CASSQGGGQNIQYF; cdr3_nt: TGTGCCAGCAGCCAAGGAGGGGGGCAAAACATTCAGTACTTC
d_call: TRBD2; j_call: TRBJ2-1; v_call: TRBV4-3; clone_size: .; cdr3_aa: CASSQTFSRLAVNNEQFF; cdr3_nt: TGCGCCAGCAGCCAAACCTTCTCGCGACTAGCGGTGAACAATGAGCAGTTCTTC
d_call: TRBD1; j_call: TRBJ2-7; v_call: TRBV20-1; clone_size: few; cdr3_aa: CSAREPGQGEYEQYF; cdr3_nt: TGCAGTGCTAGAGAGCCGGGACAGGGGGAATACGAGCAGTACTTC
d_call: TRBD1; j_call: TRBJ2-7; v_call: TRBV6-2/TRBV6-3; clone_size: .; cdr3_aa: CASTDPGQEVYEQYF; cdr3_nt: TGTGCCAGCACCGACCCGGGACAGGAGGTATACGAGCAGTACTTC
d_call: TRBD2; j_call: TRBJ2-1; v_call: TRBV20-1; clone_size: few; cdr3_aa: CSASAGLAGVTYNEQFF; cdr3_nt: TGCAGTGCTAGCGCGGGACTAGCGGGAGTTACCTACAATGAGCAGTTCTTC
d_call: TRBD2; j_call: TRBJ2-1; v_call: TRBV10-2; clone_size: .; cdr3_aa: CASSLAGGPEQFF; cdr3_nt: TGCGCCAGCAGCCTAGCGGGAGGGCCGGAGCAGTTCTTC
d_call: .; j_call: TRBJ2-1; v_call: TRBV4-2; clone_size: .; cdr3_aa: CASSQVLATEQFF; cdr3_nt: TGTGCCAGCAGCCAAGTCTTGGCTACCGAGCAGTTCTTC
d_call: .; j_call: TRBJ2-5; v_call: TRBV7-6; clone_size: .; cdr3_aa: CASSELMTAYQETQYF; cdr3_nt: TGTGCCAGCAGCGAGCTAATGACAGCGTACCAAGAGACCCAGTACTTC
d_call: TRBD1; j_call: TRBJ1-4; v_call: TRBV30; clone_size: many; cdr3_aa: CAWSVGSTGGLLFF; cdr3_nt: TGTGCCTGGAGTGTGGGTTCGACAGGGGGATTACTGTTTTTT
d_call: TRBD2; j_call: TRBJ2-1; v_call: TRBV7-2; clone_size: few; cdr3_aa: CASSLVASGNEQFF; cdr3_nt: TGTGCCAGCAGCTTGGTGGCTAGCGGCAATGAGCAGTTCTTC
d_call: TRBD2; j_call: TRBJ2-7; v_call: TRBV7-3; clone_size: .; cdr3_aa: CASSSPGLAGDSYEQYF; cdr3_nt: TGTGCCAGCAGCTCACCGGGACTAGCGGGAGACTCCTACGAGCAGTACTTC
d_call: .; j_call: TRBJ1-4; v_call: TRBV5-5; clone_size: few; cdr3_aa: CASSFGLNEKLFF; cdr3_nt: TGTGCCAGCAGCTTTGGTCTTAATGAAAAACTGTTTTTT